A selection of T cell receptor beta chains follows, all from one sample in a study of cytomegalovirus exposure and HLA in healthy donors. Assay used: immunoSEQ multiplex PCR; TCRdb lists only in-frame clones, some missing. The table records approximately 140,000 clones, approximately 85% of them present only once. What was sequenced was PBMCs. Source of these receptors: a man over 45 in good health and CMV-seropositive. Each CDR3 is given with its conserved first and last residue. The order of the fields is CDR3 length, V gene, J gene, CDR3 protein.

12	TRBV29-1	TRBJ1-2	CSVEPQGRGYTF
14	TRBV10-3	TRBJ2-3	CAITRLARTDTQYF
16	TRBV4-2	TRBJ2-5	CASSQGLAGGQETQYF
17	TRBV4-3	NA	CASSQPGTSGSLYEQYF
15	TRBV5-4	TRBJ2-1	CASSFGDPSYNEQFF
15	TRBV7-9	TRBJ1-2	CASSQSTGGNYGYTF
15	TRBV27	TRBJ2-1	CASSAIAGVSNEQFF
15	TRBV5-3	TRBJ2-7	CAPPGAGTRNYEQYF
14	TRBV11-2	TRBJ1-2	CASSLQGAVEGYTF
18	TRBV5-6	TRBJ2-5	CASSLGILAGGPVETQYF
14	TRBV6-5	TRBJ1-6	CASSYRTGDSPLHF
14	TRBV5-1	TRBJ2-3	CASSTSPAGDTQYF
14	TRBV7-2	TRBJ2-1	CASSRGLARHEQFF
14	TRBV5-6	TRBJ1-1	CASSYLTGGTEAFF
14	TRBV29-1	TRBJ2-3	CSVGLLAGADTQYF
14	TRBV9	TRBJ2-1	CASGREGGYNEQFF
12	TRBV28	TRBJ2-7	CASRDFSYEQYF
16	TRBV11-3	TRBJ2-5	CASSRAGAGLQETQYF
15	TRBV5-5	TRBJ1-5	CASSVATGDNQPQHF
16	TRBV27	TRBJ2-2	CASSIRTGGYTGELFF
14	TRBV28	TRBJ1-2	CAASVYRQLYGYTF
19	TRBV6-1	TRBJ2-2	CASSEATVAGPANTGELFF
15	TRBV5-1	TRBJ2-2	CASSLLTPNTGELFF
11	TRBV2	TRBJ2-7	CASSVRYEQYF
13	TRBV5-1	TRBJ2-3	CASNRQGLDTQYF
14	TRBV11-2	TRBJ2-3	CASSARPETDTQYF
16	TRBV6-4	TRBJ2-2	CASSDTQRGSTGELFF